This T cell receptor beta chain was found in a study of blood T cells in healthy people across ages. Study-level findings and limits: TCR beta diversity correlated strongly with naive T cell percentage. Greater diversity and more naive CD4+ cells were seen in long-lived donors than in aged donors.

Per the germline V gene, CDR1 is SGHNT and CDR2 is YYREEE (reference sequence). Trimming stripped 7 bases from V and 1 base from J, with 8 bases between. The CDR3 is 12 residues long. Per sample, at least 5.5 micrograms of total RNA were extracted. Points on this clonotype: What it binds is not known.

A J-beta primer mix and a sample-barcoded 5' primer were used in a second PCR of roughly 7 to 12 cycles. With 12 random nucleotides, a template-switch adaptor tagged each individual cDNA molecule. TCRdb re-analysed the 5' RACE reads in MiXCR, keeping a single row per CDR3 protein. The repertoire includes 780,000 or so distinct CDR3 sequences, 45% to 70% of them detected once, and 20% to 30% sits in the top ten. The rearrangement uses TRBV5-4 and TRBJ2-5, with D unresolved. Sequenced: blood. The sequence came from a man in his forties in good health. In DNA, the CDR3 is TGTGCCAGCGCAGAGACCCAAGAGACCCAGTACTTC. Translated: CASAETQETQYF.